Detailed here is one T cell receptor (beta chain). What it recognizes is unknown. Germline V gene lookup returns CDR1 SNHLY and CDR2 FYNNEI. The CDR3 has 16 residues. V dropped 4 bases and J dropped 0 bases, with 13 bases sitting between them. The source of the sample is a study of cytomegalovirus exposure and HLA in healthy donors. Study-wide results and limits: Several of the most significant clusters were apparently associated with common viral pathogens in a later analysis. The authors later found TCR association rates varying by HLA locus, with DRB1 most and HLA-C fewest. Per a later analysis, HLA-associated TCR beta chains showed more clonal expansion than other, equally common TCR beta chains. TCR beta chain V- and J-gene trimming was linked, in a later analysis, to a missense variant in DCLRE1C.

In the PCR, 60 Vbeta and 13 Jbeta primers were used. Measured with immunoSEQ multiplex PCR; TCRdb has only the in-frame clones, and not every one. The top ten hold 1.3% of the sample, which has roughly 190,000 clones, about 90% seen once. The clonotype comes from a man younger than 40 in good health and CMV-seronegative. The genes are TRBV2 and TRBJ1-5; D unresolved. The sample taken for sequencing was PBMCs. The CDR3 loop is CASSGGRGHSNQPQHF. DNA of the CDR3: TGTGCCAGCAGTGGAGGTCGGGGTCATAGCAATCAGCCCCAGCATTTT.